This entry concerns a single T cell receptor (beta chain). Its antigen is still unknown. The sample originates from a study of response to subunit inactivated influenza vaccine. TCRdb fed the RT-PCR reads into MiXCR, producing one record per CDR3 protein. In the table there are about 580,000 distinct CDR3 sequences, around 13% of which are singletons. CDR1 KGHSH and CDR2 LQKENI come from the germline V gene. V was trimmed by 3 bases and J by 7 bases, leaving 6 bases between them. This CDR3 has 11 amino acids. Notes on the study in general: Each seasonal flu vaccination may recruit only limited new T cells, authors suggested.

The chain couples TRBV18 to TRBJ1-1; D gene ambiguous. The clonotype originates from a man aged 45-65 years who received an inactivated influenza vaccine. Sequencing was performed on PBMCs from blood, taken 11 to 12 days after vaccination. DNA of the CDR3: TGTGCCAGCTCACCTATGAATGAAGCTTTCTTT. Translating gives CASSPMNEAFF.